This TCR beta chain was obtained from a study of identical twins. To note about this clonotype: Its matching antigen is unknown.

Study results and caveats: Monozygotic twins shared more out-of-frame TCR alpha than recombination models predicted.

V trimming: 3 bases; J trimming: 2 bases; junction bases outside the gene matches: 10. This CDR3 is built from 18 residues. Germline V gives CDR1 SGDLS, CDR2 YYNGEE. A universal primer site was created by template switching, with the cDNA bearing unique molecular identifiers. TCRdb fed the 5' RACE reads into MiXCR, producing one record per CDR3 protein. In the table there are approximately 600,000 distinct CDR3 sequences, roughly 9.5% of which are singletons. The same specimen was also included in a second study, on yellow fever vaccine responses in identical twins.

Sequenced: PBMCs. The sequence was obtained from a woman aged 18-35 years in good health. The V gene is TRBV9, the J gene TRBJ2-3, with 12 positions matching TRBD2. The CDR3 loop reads CASSALAGGDPSTDTQYF. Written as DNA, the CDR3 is TGTGCCAGCAGCGCCCTAGCGGGGGGGGATCCATCCACAGATACGCAGTATTTT.